This TCR beta chain was captured by sequencing in a study of control samples from healthy donors and cancer patients. Data came from immunoSEQ multiplex PCR; TCRdb stores just in-frame clones and leaves some out. The table has about 130,000 clones, over 85% seen once. This CDR3 comprises 16 residues. Trimming shortened V by 5 bases and J by 4 bases, and 18 bases separated the two germline ends. Germline values: CDR1 SGHDN, CDR2 FVKESK. Material for sequencing was blood. The chain joins TRBV14 to TRBJ2-1; the D gene is possibly TRBD2 (6 bases). This sequence originates from a man younger than 30 in good health. The CDR3 DNA reads as TGTGCCAGCAGCAGACCCCGGGACTTAACTTACAATGAGCAGTTCTTC. Its protein product is CASSRPRDLTYNEQFF.